Listed below are T cell receptor beta chains from one sample, sequenced in a study of technical replicates of blood from several donors. Clones were sequenced by immunoSEQ multiplex PCR, and TCRdb holds only the in-frame ones, with some missing. Of 98,000 or so clones in the sample, about 95% were seen once. Specimen: T cells isolated from PBMCs. The receptors originated from a human donor in good health. CDR3s include the opening cysteine and the closing phenylalanine or tryptophan. Fields, in order: J gene, D gene, V gene, clone size, CDR3 protein, CDR3 DNA. A D gene is named only where the DNA matches it firmly. Clone size appears in some rows only: once, few, many, or a class for an expanded clone.

J: TRBJ1-2
D: .
V: TRBV6-5
size: .
CDR3: CASSYSLVQGYGYTF
DNA: TGTGCCAGCAGTTACTCGCTCGTACAGGGTTATGGCTACACCTTC

J: TRBJ2-7
D: TRBD1
V: TRBV19
size: .
CDR3: CASSIYRQGALDVYEQYF
DNA: TGTGCCAGTAGTATCTATCGGCAGGGGGCACTGGATGTCTACGAGCAGTACTTC

J: TRBJ2-2
D: TRBD2
V: TRBV23-1
size: .
CDR3: CASSQRWLGTSVNTGELFF
DNA: TGCGCCAGCAGCCAGAGGTGGTTGGGGACTAGCGTGAACACCGGGGAGCTGTTTTTT

J: TRBJ2-7
D: .
V: TRBV28
size: .
CDR3: CASSSPGAVLSYEQYF
DNA: TGTGCCAGCAGTTCTCCAGGGGCTGTACTCTCCTACGAGCAGTACTTC

J: TRBJ2-5
D: TRBD2
V: TRBV19
size: .
CDR3: CASSHGPFREVRETQYF
DNA: TGTGCCAGTAGCCATGGGCCTTTTCGGGAGGTTAGAGAGACCCAGTACTTC

J: TRBJ2-3
D: .
V: TRBV6-5
size: .
CDR3: CASRPVSSDTQYF
DNA: TGTGCCAGCAGGCCCGTGAGTTCAGATACGCAGTATTTT

J: TRBJ1-1
D: .
V: TRBV2
size: .
CDR3: CASIPELGMNTEAFF
DNA: TGTGCCAGCATTCCGGAACTGGGCATGAACACTGAAGCTTTCTTT

J: TRBJ1-2
D: .
V: TRBV2
size: .
CDR3: CASSERGINYGYTF
DNA: TGTGCCAGCAGTGAGAGGGGGATCAACTATGGCTACACCTTC

J: TRBJ1-3
D: .
V: TRBV2
size: .
CDR3: CASSREDSEPSGNTIYF
DNA: TGTGCCAGCAGCCGGGAGGACAGCGAGCCTTCTGGAAACACCATATATTTT

J: TRBJ1-4
D: TRBD1
V: TRBV5-8
size: .
CDR3: CASSTNRGRGTNEKLFF
DNA: TGTGCCAGCAGCACAAACAGGGGTAGGGGAACTAATGAAAAACTGTTTTTT

J: TRBJ1-1
D: .
V: TRBV27
size: once
CDR3: CASSLRGGNTEAFF
DNA: TGTGCCAGCAGTTTACGGGGGGGGAACACTGAAGCTTTCTTT

J: TRBJ2-7
D: .
V: TRBV7-8
size: .
CDR3: CASSRGHSYEQYF
DNA: TGTGCCAGCAGCCGGGGACATTCCTACGAGCAGTACTTC

J: TRBJ1-5
D: TRBD1
V: TRBV19
size: .
CDR3: CASSRQGRSQHF
DNA: TGTGCCAGTAGTAGACAGGGGAGATCCCAGCATTTT

J: TRBJ1-2
D: TRBD1
V: TRBV18
size: .
CDR3: CASSPRGQGAHGYTF
DNA: TGTGCCAGCTCACCACGTGGACAGGGGGCACATGGCTACACCTTC

J: TRBJ1-2
D: .
V: TRBV7-8
size: .
CDR3: CASSLGGGGDYGYTF
DNA: TGTGCCAGCAGCTTAGGAGGCGGAGGGGACTATGGCTACACCTTC

J: TRBJ1-1
D: TRBD1
V: TRBV6-6
size: .
CDR3: CASSYGGQGAAEAFF
DNA: TGTGCCAGCAGTTACGGGGGACAGGGAGCGGCTGAAGCTTTCTTT

J: TRBJ2-3
D: TRBD2
V: TRBV5-1
size: .
CDR3: CASSLDIGGTGGTGTSGPTDTQYF
DNA: TGCGCCAGCAGCTTGGATATAGGTGGGACAGGAGGGACCGGGACTAGCGGACCCACAGATACGCAGTATTTT

J: TRBJ2-2
D: .
V: TRBV27
size: .
CDR3: CASSYYGELFF
DNA: TGTGCCAGCAGTTATTACGGGGAGCTGTTTTTT

J: TRBJ1-2
D: .
V: TRBV5-4
size: .
CDR3: CASSLGIQGFYGYTF
DNA: TGTGCCAGCAGCTTGGGAATTCAGGGTTTCTATGGCTACACCTTC

J: TRBJ1-6
D: .
V: TRBV6-5
size: .
CDR3: CASLKGQGNSPLHF
DNA: TGTGCCAGCTTAAAGGGGCAGGGTAATTCACCCCTCCACTTT

J: TRBJ2-1
D: .
V: TRBV28
size: .
CDR3: CASSGLLNEQFF
DNA: TGTGCCAGTTCAGGGCTCCTCAATGAGCAGTTCTTC

J: TRBJ2-2
D: .
V: TRBV7-8
size: .
CDR3: CASSLGQAGELFF
DNA: TGTGCCAGCAGCTTAGGGCAGGCCGGGGAGCTGTTTTTT

J: TRBJ2-5
D: TRBD1
V: TRBV19
size: .
CDR3: CASSKTTGAIQETQYF
DNA: TGTGCCAGTAGTAAAACGACAGGGGCCATCCAAGAGACCCAGTACTTC